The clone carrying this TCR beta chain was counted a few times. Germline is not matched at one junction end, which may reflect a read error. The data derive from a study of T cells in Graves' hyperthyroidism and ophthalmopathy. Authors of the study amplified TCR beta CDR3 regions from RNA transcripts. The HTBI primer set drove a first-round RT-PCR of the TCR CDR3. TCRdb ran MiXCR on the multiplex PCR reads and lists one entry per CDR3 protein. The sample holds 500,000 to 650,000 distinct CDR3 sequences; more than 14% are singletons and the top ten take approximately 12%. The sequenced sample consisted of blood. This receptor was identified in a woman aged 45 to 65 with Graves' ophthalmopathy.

CDR3 in amino acids: CASSLAPREGVDYEQYF. The CDR3 bases are TGTGCTAGCAGCTTAGCCCCACGGGAGGGGGTTGACTACGAGCAGTACTTC. V is TRBV7-7 and J is TRBJ2-7; 8 bases align to TRBD2. Germline lookup yields CDR1 SSHAT and CDR2 FNYEAQ (reference sequence). The CDR3 is 17 residues long.